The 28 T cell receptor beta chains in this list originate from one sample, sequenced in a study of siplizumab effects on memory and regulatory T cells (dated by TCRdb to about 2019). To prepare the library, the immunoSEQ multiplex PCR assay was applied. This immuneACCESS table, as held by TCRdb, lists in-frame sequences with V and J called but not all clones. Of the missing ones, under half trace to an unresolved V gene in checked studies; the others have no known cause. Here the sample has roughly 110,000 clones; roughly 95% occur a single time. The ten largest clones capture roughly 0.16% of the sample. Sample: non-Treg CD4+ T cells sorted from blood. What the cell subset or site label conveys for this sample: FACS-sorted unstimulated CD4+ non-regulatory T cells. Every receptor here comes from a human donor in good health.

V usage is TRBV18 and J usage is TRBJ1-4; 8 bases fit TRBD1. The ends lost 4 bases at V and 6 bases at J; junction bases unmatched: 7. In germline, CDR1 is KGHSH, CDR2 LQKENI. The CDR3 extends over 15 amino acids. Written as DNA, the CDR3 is TGTGCCAGCTCACTTTGGACAGGGAGGGATGAAAAACTGTTTTTT. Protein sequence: CASSLWTGRDEKLFF.

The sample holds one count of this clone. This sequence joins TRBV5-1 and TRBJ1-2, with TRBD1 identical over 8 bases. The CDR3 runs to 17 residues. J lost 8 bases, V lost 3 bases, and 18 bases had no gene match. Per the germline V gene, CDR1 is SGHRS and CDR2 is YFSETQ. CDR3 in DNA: TGCGCCAGCAGCTGGGGCGCCGGACAGGGACAAAAACGCGGCTACACCTTC. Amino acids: CASSWGAGQGQKRGYTF.

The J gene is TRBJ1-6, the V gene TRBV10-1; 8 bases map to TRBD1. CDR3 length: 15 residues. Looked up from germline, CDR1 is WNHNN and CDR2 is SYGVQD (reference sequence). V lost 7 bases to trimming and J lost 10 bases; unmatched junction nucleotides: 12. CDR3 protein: CASIKRTGLGSPLHF. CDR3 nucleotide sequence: TGCGCCAGCATAAAACGGACAGGGTTGGGGTCACCCCTCCACTTT.

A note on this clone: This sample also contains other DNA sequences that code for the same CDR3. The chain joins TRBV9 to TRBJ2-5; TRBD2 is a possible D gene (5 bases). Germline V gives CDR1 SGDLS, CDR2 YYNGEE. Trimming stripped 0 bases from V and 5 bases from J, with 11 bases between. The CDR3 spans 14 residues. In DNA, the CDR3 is TGTGCCAGCAGCGTAGGAACTAGTTTGGAGACCCAGTACTTC. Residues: CASSVGTSLETQYF.

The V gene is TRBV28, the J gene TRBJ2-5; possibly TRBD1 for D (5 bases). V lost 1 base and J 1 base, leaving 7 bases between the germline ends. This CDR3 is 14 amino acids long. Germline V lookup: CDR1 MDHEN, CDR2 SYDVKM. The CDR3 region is CASSLSTAQETQYF. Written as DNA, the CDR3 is TGTGCCAGCAGTTTATCGACAGCCCAAGAGACCCAGTACTTC.

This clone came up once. The CDR3 here is CASSITRGGDTQYF. The CDR3 DNA reads TGTGCCAGCAGCATTACCCGCGGGGGAGATACGCAGTATTTT. The chain is built from TRBV6-5 and TRBJ2-3; 7 bases align to TRBD2. V gave up 6 bases and J gave up 5 bases; unmatched junction bases: 8. Germline loops: CDR1 MNHEY, CDR2 SVGAGI. This CDR3 contains 14 residues.

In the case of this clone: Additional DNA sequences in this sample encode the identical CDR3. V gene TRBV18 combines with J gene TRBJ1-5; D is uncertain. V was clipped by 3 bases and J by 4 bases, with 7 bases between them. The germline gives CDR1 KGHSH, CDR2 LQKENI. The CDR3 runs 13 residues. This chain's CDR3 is CASSPGNNQPQHF. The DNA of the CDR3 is TGTGCCAGCTCACCTGGGAATAATCAGCCCCAGCATTTT.

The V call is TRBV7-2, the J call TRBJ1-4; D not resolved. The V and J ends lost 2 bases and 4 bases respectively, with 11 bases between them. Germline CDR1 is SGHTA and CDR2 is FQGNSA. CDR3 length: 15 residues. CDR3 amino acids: CASSLYGTDNEKLFF. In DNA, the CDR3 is TGTGCCAGCAGCTTATACGGCACAGATAATGAAAAACTGTTTTTT. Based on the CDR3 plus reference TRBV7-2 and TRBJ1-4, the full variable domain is GAGVSQSPSNKVTEKGKDVELRCDPISGHTALYWYRQSLGQGLEFLIYFQGNSAPDKSGLPSDRFSAERTGGSVSTLTIQRTQQEDSAVYLCASSLYGTDNEKLFFGSGTQLSVL.

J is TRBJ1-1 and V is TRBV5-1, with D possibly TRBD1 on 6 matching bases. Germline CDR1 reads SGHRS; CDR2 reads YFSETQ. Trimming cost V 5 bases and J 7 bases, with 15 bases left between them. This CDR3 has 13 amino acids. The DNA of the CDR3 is TGCGCCAGCAGGCCAGGGGTCAAGGGTGAAGCTTTCTTT. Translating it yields CASRPGVKGEAFF.

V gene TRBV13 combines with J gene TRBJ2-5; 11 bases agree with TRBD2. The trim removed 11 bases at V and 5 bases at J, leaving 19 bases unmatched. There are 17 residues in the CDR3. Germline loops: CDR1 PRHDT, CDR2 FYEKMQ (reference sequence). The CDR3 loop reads CAPGLGLAGGIEETQYF. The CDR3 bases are TGTGCCCCAGGCCTCGGGCTAGCGGGGGGTATAGAGGAGACCCAGTACTTC.

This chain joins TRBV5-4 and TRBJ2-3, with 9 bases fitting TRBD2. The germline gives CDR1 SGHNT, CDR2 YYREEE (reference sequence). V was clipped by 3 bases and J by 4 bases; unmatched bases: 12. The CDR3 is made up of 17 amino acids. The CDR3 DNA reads TGTGCCAGCAGCTCACAATTTAGCGGGGGAGGACCAGATACGCAGTATTTT. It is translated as CASSSQFSGGGPDTQYF.

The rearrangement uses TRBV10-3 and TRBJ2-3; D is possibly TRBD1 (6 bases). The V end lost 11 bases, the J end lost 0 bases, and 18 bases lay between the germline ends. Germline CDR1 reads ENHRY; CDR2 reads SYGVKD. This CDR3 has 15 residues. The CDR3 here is CASRPGDPSTDTQYF. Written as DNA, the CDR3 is TGTGCCTCCCGACCAGGGGACCCAAGCACAGATACGCAGTATTTT.

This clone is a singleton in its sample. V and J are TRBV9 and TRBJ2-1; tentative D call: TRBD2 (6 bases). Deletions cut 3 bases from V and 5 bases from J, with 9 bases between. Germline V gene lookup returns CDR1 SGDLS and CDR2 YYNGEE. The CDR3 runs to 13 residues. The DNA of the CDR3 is TGTGCCAGCAGCGCCAGGACTAACAATGAGCAGTTCTTC. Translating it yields CASSARTNNEQFF.

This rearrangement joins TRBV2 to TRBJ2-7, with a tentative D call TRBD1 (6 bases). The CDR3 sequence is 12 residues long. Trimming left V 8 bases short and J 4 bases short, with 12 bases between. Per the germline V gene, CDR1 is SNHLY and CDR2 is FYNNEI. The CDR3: CASRDIGYEQYF. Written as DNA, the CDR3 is TGTGCCAGCCGGGACATCGGATACGAGCAGTACTTC.

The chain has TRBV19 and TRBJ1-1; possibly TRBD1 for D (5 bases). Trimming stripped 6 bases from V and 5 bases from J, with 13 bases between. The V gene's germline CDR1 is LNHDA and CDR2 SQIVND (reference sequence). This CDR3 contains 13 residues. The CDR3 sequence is CASRRQTGTEAFF. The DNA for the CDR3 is TGTGCCAGTAGGCGACAGACGGGGACTGAAGCTTTCTTT.

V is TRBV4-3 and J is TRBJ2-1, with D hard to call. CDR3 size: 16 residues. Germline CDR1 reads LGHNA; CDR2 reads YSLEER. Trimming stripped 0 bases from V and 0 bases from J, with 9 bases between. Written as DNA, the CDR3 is TGCGCCAGCAGCCAAGAATTGGCCTACTCCTACAATGAGCAGTTCTTC. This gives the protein CASSQELAYSYNEQFF.

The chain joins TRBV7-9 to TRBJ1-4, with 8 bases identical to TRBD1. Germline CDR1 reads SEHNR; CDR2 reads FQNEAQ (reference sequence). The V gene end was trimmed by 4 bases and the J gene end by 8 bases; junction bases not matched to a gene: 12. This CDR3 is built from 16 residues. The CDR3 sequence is CASSSGQGPKIEKLFF. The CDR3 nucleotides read TGTGCCAGCAGCTCCGGACAGGGCCCTAAGATCGAAAAACTGTTTTTT.

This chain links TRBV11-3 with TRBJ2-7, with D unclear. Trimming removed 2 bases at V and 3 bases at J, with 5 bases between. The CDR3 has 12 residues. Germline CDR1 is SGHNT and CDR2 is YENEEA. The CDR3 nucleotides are TGTGCCAGCAGCTTATTCGGCTACGAGCAGTACTTC. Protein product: CASSLFGYEQYF.

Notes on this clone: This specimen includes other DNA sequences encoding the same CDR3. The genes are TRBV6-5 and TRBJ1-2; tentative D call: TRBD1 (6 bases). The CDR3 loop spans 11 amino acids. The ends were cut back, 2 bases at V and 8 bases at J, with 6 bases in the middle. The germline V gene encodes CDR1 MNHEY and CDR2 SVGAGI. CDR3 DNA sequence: TGTGCCAGCAGTTACGGGGGCGGCTACACCTTC. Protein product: CASSYGGGYTF.

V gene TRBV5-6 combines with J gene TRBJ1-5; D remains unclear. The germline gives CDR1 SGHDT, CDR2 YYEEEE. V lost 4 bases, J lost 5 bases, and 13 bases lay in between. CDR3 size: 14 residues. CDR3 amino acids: CASSSAGRDQPQHF. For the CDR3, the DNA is TGTGCCAGCAGCAGCGCGGGGAGAGATCAGCCCCAGCATTTT.

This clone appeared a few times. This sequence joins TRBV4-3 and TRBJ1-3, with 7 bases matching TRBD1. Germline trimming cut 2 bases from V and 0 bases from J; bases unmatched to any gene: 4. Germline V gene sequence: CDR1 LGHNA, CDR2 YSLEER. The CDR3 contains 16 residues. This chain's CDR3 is CASSQSYRGSGNTIYF. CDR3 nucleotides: TGCGCCAGCAGCCAATCCTACAGGGGCTCTGGAAACACCATATATTTT.

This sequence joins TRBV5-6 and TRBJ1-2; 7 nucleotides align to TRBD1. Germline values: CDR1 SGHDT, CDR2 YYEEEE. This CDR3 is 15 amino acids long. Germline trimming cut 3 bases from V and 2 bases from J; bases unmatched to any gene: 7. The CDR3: CASSSPDRANYGYTF. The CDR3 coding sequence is TGTGCCAGCAGCTCTCCTGACAGGGCGAACTATGGCTACACCTTC.

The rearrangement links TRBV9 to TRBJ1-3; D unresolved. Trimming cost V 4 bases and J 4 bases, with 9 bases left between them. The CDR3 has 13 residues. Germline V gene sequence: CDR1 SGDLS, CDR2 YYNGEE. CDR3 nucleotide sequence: TGTGCCAGCAGCTCCAGAGGGGGAAACACCATATATTTT. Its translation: CASSSRGGNTIYF.

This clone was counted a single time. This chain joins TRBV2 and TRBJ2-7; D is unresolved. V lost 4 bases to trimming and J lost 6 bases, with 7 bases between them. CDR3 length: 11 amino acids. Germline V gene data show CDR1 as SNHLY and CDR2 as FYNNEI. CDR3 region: CASSVGSEQYF. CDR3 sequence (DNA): TGTGCCAGCAGTGTTGGTTCCGAGCAGTACTTC.

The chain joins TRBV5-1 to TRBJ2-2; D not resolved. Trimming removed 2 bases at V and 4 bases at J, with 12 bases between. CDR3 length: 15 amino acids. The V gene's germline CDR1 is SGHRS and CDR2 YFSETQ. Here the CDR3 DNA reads TGCGCCAGCAGCTTAGGGCACAGCCGCACCGGGGAGCTGTTTTTT. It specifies CASSLGHSRTGELFF.

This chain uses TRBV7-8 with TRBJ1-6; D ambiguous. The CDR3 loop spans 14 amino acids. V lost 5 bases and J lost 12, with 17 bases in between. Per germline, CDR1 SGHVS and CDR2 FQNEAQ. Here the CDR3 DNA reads TGTGCCAGCAGCCTCTTGGGTTTTTTTCGACCCCTCCACTTT. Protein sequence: CASSLLGFFRPLHF.

CDR3 sequence (DNA): TGTGCCAGCAGATTCCTACAGGTGGAAGCTTACGAGCAGTACTTC. Its protein is CASRFLQVEAYEQYF. The V gene is TRBV11-2, the J gene TRBJ2-7, with D maybe TRBD1 (5 bases). Trimming removed 6 bases from V and 4 bases from J, with 19 bases in between. Germline lookup yields CDR1 SGHAT and CDR2 FQNNGV. The CDR3 contains 15 residues.

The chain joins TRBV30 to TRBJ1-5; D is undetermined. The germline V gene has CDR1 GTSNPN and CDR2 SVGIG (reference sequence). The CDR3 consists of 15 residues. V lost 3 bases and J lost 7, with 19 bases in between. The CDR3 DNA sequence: TGTGCCTGGAGCCCCCAGCGCCCTACCGGGCAGCCCCAGCATTTT. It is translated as CAWSPQRPTGQPQHF.